This T cell receptor beta chain was found in a study of technical replicates of blood from a few donors. CDR1 and CDR2 from the germline V gene are SEHNR and FQNEAQ (reference sequence). The CDR3 has 16 residues. Trimming cost V 5 bases and J 1 base; bases outside gene matches: 7. Data came from immunoSEQ multiplex PCR; TCRdb stores just in-frame clones and leaves some out. Here the sample spans around 58,000 clones, more than 75% being singletons. The sequence derives from a human donor in good health. Some clones in this sample may be carry-over from other donors' samples. Sequenced sample: PBMCs. The rearrangement joins TRBV7-9 to TRBJ2-3, with 9 bases aligning to TRBD2. CDR3 loop: CASSQRRLAGTDTQYF. CDR3 sequence (DNA): TGTGCCAGCAGCCAGAGGAGACTAGCGGGCACAGATACGCAGTATTTT.